This TCR beta chain emerged from a study of cytomegalovirus exposure and HLA in healthy donors. Trimming shortened V by 0 bases and J by 12 bases, and 14 bases separated the two germline ends. In germline, CDR1 is KGHSY, CDR2 FQNENV. The CDR3 length is 13 residues. Use of 60 Vbeta and 13 Jbeta primers characterized the PCR. Generated by immunoSEQ multiplex PCR, the TCRdb table keeps only in-frame clones and is missing some. The sample includes 100,000 to 150,000 clones, 80% of them seen just once. Of note for this clone: What it recognizes is unknown.

Study-wide findings and caveats: In a later analysis, the majority of CMV-associated beta chains seemingly showed HLA restriction. Researchers left out some V segments, among them TRBV6-2 and TRBV6-3, as indistinguishable. Sequencing artifact likely explains a cluster of highly shared sequence variants. Later analysis found that TCR beta chains associated with HLA were more clonally expanded than other, equally common chains.

V and J are TRBV16 and TRBJ1-1, with D tentatively TRBD1 (5 bases). This sequence originates from a man between 40 and 49 years old in good health and CMV-seronegative. The source material was PBMCs. Here the CDR3 DNA reads TGTGCCAGCAGCCAATCAACGGCCAGGGTGTCTTTCTTT. Its translation: CASSQSTARVSFF.